The 18 T cell receptor beta chains listed next were all sequenced from one sample in a study of tumor-infiltrating lymphocytes in primary liver carcinoma. Without any cell sorting, 20-30 mg of bulk tissue yielded co-extracted RNA and DNA. Using a constant-region primer together with ProtoScript II reverse transcriptase, TCR beta cDNA was made from around 0.55 ug of total RNA. It was through three nested multiplex PCR rounds of slightly modified ARM-PCR that TCR beta libraries arose. Use of TRBV1-TRBV30 forward primers with a C-beta reverse primer characterized the first two PCR rounds, which lasted about 9 cycles each. In TCRdb, the multiplex PCR reads were re-called with MiXCR into one record per CDR3 protein. The top ten hold approximately 25% of the sample, which has roughly 49,000 distinct CDR3 sequences, over 65% seen once. Specimen: liver tumor tissue from sampling region 5. Subset defined: tumor region T5, tumor centre. The receptors stem from a man aged 40-55 years with primary liver carcinoma and hepatitis B virus infection.

A word on this clonotype: Since no conserved phenylalanine or tryptophan closes the CDR3, a read error is the likely cause. This chain links TRBV29-1 with TRBJ2-5; 7 bases agree with TRBD1. Germline CDR1 and CDR2: SQVTM and ANQGSEA. The CDR3 runs 12 residues. CDR3 in amino acids: CIVWYRGETQYL. The CDR3 DNA follows: TGCATCGTCTGGTACAGGGGAGAGACCCAGTACTTA.

To note about this clonotype: Relative to the germline gene, one junction end is altered; a read error may explain this. The J gene is TRBJ2-7, the V gene TRBV5-5; a weak D match, TRBD2 (5 bases). Per germline, CDR1 SGHKS and CDR2 YYEKEE (reference sequence). The CDR3 has 13 residues. CDR3: CASSFGLSYEQHF. The CDR3 nucleotides read TGTGCCAGCAGCTTTGGACTCTCCTACGAGCAGCACTTC.

This clonotype has a count of ten or more. This chain joins TRBV11-1 and TRBJ2-5; a weak D match, TRBD1 (5 bases). CDR1 is SGHAT and CDR2 is FQDESV in the germline V gene (reference sequence). The length of the CDR3 is 12 residues. Trimming stripped 2 bases from V and 4 bases from J, with 5 bases between. The CDR3 spells CASSLQGETQYF. CDR3 DNA: TGTGCCAGCAGCTTACAGGGAGAGACCCAGTACTTC.

This clonotype turned up a few times. This chain links TRBV30 with TRBJ2-2; D ambiguous. V shed 5 bases and J shed 8 bases, with 9 bases lying between them. The CDR3 has 11 amino acids. Germline lookup yields CDR1 GTSNPN and CDR2 SVGIG (reference sequence). The chain's CDR3 is CAWGLAGELFF. The CDR3, as DNA: TGTGCCTGGGGGTTGGCGGGGGAGCTGTTTTTT.

On this clonotype itself: The junction and the germline gene differ at one end; a read error may be behind it. This sequence joins TRBV11-2 and TRBJ2-7, with D possibly being TRBD1 (5 bases). Germline V lookup: CDR1 SGHAT, CDR2 FQNNGV. This CDR3 comprises 17 residues. As DNA, the CDR3 is TGTGCCAACAGCCCCCTTGGGGCTCCCTCCACCCCGTACGAGCAGTACTTC. Translated: CANSPLGAPSTPYEQYF.

In regard to this clonotype: It is likely a read error, because the conserved phenylalanine at the end of the CDR3 is missing. This chain uses TRBV29-1 with TRBJ2-1, with 7 bases aligning to TRBD2. This CDR3 has 15 amino acids. CDR1 is SQVTM, CDR2 ANQGSEA, per germline. After removal of 4 bases from V and 3 bases from J, the junction contained 9 bases not matched to a gene. The CDR3 is CSVGIEGGFYNEQFL. In DNA form, the CDR3 reads TGCAGCGTTGGAATAGAGGGAGGGTTCTACAATGAGCAGTTCTTG.

The chain links TRBV11-2 to TRBJ1-5; a weak D match, TRBD1 (6 bases). The length of the CDR3 is 16 residues. In germline, CDR1 is SGHAT, CDR2 FQNNGV. Trimming cost V 5 bases and J 9 bases, with 23 bases left between them. The CDR3 nucleotides read TGTGCCAGCAGCCTAAAAGGGGGACTGGCGAGTCGGCCCCAGCATTTT. The encoded protein is CASSLKGGLASRPQHF.

On this clonotype: The junction shows a germline mismatch at one end, possibly a read error. The chain recombines TRBV11-1 with TRBJ2-4; TRBD2 aligns across 10 bases. CDR1 is SGHAT and CDR2 is FQDESV in the germline V gene (reference sequence). This CDR3 has 17 residues. CDR3 loop: CASSFPGTSVTKNIQYF. As DNA, the CDR3 is TGTGCCAGTAGCTTTCCCGGGACTAGCGTTACCAAAAACATTCAGTATTTC.

This clonotype was observed once. The chain uses TRBV11-2 and TRBJ2-4; D is undetermined. V was cut by 7 bases and J by 2 bases, with 15 bases left in between. The germline gives CDR1 SGHAT, CDR2 FQNNGV. CDR3 length: 15 amino acids. The CDR3 DNA reads TGTGCCAGCACCACTTCGACGGAACCCAAAAACATTCAGTACTTC. The encoded protein is CASTTSTEPKNIQYF. Filled out from reference TRBV11-2 and TRBJ2-4, the complete variable domain reads EAGVAQSPRYKIIEKRQSVAFWCNPISGHATLYWYQQILGQGPKLLIQFQNNGVVDDSQLPKDRFSAERLKGVDSTLKIQPAKLEDSAVYLCASTTSTEPKNIQYFGAGTRLSVL.

Comments on this clonotype: Because the CDR3's place on the DNA is in doubt, the DNA is left out and the CDR3 is given as listed by TCRdb. The rearrangement joins TRBV30 to TRBJ2-3. The germline CDR1 and CDR2 sequences are GTSNPN and SVGIG (reference sequence). The CDR3 extends over 13 residues, inclusive of both ends. This CDR3 is CACVGRGTDTHYF.

This clonotype was found once. A read error may account for a junction end that differs from germline. V and J are TRBV7-3 and TRBJ2-3; 7 nucleotides align to TRBD2. CDR3 length: 13 amino acids. CDR1 is SGHTA and CDR2 is FQGTGA in the germline V gene. CDR3 loop: CANSSLATDMQYF. CDR3 nucleotide sequence: TGTGCCAACAGTTCACTAGCGACAGATATGCAGTATTTT.

V usage is TRBV11-2 and J usage is TRBJ2-5; D may be TRBD1 (6 bases). The germline gives CDR1 SGHAT, CDR2 FQNNGV. V dropped 8 bases and J dropped 5 bases, with 18 bases sitting between them. The CDR3 contains 14 residues. The CDR3: CASCSYRDRETQYF. CDR3 bases: TGTGCCAGCTGCTCATACAGGGATAGGGAGACCCAGTACTTC.

Details on this clonotype: A junction boundary mismatches the germline segment, possibly from a read error. V gene TRBV29-1 combines with J gene TRBJ2-5, with 10 bases lining up with TRBD1. CDR1 SQVTM and CDR2 ANQGSEA come from the germline V gene. The CDR3 extends over 15 amino acids. The CDR3 loop is CSIEADRGRAETQYF. Here the CDR3 DNA reads TGCAGCATTGAAGCAGACAGGGGGCGAGCAGAGACCCAATACTTC.

This chain connects TRBV11-2 to TRBJ2-1, with TRBD2 matching over 7 bases. V was pared by 8 bases and J by 3 bases, with 10 bases of the junction left unmatched. CDR3 length equals 15 residues. Germline V gene lookup returns CDR1 SGHAT and CDR2 FQNNGV. CDR3: CASGYSGPLYNEQFF. As DNA, the CDR3 is TGTGCCAGCGGCTATAGCGGGCCACTCTACAATGAGCAGTTCTTC.

This clonotype came up many times. The chain joins TRBV5-6 to TRBJ2-7; a weak D match, TRBD2 (6 bases). From germline, CDR1 is SGHDT and CDR2 YYEEEE. Trimming shortened V by 3 bases and J by 2 bases, and 15 bases separated the two germline ends. The CDR3 has 15 amino acids. In DNA form, the CDR3 reads TGTGCCAGCAGCTCCCGGGACTTCCTCCCCTACGAGCAGTACTTC. Its translation is CASSSRDFLPYEQYF.

The chain recombines TRBV6-6 with TRBJ2-3, with D perhaps TRBD2 (6 bases). This CDR3 spans 14 amino acids. Germline V gives CDR1 MNHNY, CDR2 SVGAGI (reference sequence). V dropped 10 bases and J dropped 5 bases, with 19 bases sitting between them. Written as DNA, the CDR3 is TGTGCCATGCCCCCAGTGGGAGGACGAGATACGCAGTATTTT. It encodes CAMPPVGGRDTQYF.

This clonotype was recorded at least ten times. J is TRBJ2-3 and V is TRBV7-9; no reliable D call. The CDR3 covers 13 residues. V was trimmed by 0 bases and J by 2 bases, leaving 3 bases between them. In germline, CDR1 is SEHNR, CDR2 FQNEAQ (reference sequence). The CDR3 nucleotides read TGTGCCAGCAGCTTAGCTCACACAGATACGCAGTATTTT. Amino acids: CASSLAHTDTQYF.

This clonotype was seen ten or more times. The chain carries TRBV11-2 and TRBJ2-7; 8 bases match TRBD2. The V gene end was trimmed by 5 bases and the J gene end by 7 bases; junction bases not matched to a gene: 13. Germline lookup yields CDR1 SGHAT and CDR2 FQNNGV. This CDR3 has 15 residues. DNA for the CDR3: TGTGCCAGCAGCCAACAGGCAAGCGGGAGAGGGGAGCAGTACTTC. This encodes CASSQQASGRGEQYF.